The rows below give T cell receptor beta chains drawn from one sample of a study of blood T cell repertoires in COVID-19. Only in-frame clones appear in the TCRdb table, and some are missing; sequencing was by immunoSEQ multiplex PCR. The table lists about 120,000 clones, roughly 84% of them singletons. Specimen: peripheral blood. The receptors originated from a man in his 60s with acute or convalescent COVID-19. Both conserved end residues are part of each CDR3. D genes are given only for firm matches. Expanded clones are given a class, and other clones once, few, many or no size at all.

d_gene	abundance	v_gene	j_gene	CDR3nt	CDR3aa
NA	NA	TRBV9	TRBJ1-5	TGTGCCAGCAGCGCGGGACATAATAGCAATCAGCCCCAACATTTT	CASSAGHNSNQPQHF
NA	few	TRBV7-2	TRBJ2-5	TGTGCCAGCAGGCCAGGCTCACTGGCAGAGACCCAGTACTTC	CASRPGSLAETQYF
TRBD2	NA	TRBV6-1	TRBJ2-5	TGTGCCAGCAGTGAAACGGGCGGGAGGGCCCCCCAAGAGACCCAGTACTTC	CASSETGGRAPQETQYF
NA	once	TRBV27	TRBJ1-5	TGTGCCAGCAGTCCCCGAGGGTATAGCAATCAGCCCCAGCATTTT	CASSPRGYSNQPQHF
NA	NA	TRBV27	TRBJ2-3	TGTGCCAGCCGGAGGGCCCTGGATACGCAGTATTTT	CASRRALDTQYF
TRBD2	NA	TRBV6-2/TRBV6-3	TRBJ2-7	TGTGCCAGCAGCCCCATCTTAGCGGGAGGGCCAGGAGACGAGCAGTACTTC	CASSPILAGGPGDEQYF
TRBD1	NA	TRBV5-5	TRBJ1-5	TGTGCCAGCAGCGTAGACAGGGGAGCCAGAATGCCCCAGCATTTT	CASSVDRGARMPQHF
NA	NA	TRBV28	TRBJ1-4	TGTGCCAGTTCCCCCAGACAGGTGGGGAAGGAAAAACTGTTTTTT	CASSPRQVGKEKLFF
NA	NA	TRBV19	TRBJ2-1	TGTGCCAGTAGTATGGTGGCAGTCAATGAGCAGTTCTTC	CASSMVAVNEQFF
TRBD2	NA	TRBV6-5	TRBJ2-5	TGTGCCAGCAGTTACGCGGGAGGGACCGAAGAGACCCAGTACTTC	CASSYAGGTEETQYF
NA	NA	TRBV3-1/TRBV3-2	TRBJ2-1	TGTGCCAGCAGCCTACCGACAGTGCCTAGTGAGCAGTTCTTC	CASSLPTVPSEQFF
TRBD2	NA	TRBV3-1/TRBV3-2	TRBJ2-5	TGTGCCAGCAGCCCCCCTATAGCGGGAGGATCAGAGACCCAGTACTTC	CASSPPIAGGSETQYF
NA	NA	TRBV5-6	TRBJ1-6	TGTGCCAGCAGCGGTCAGGCAGGGGACTATAATTCACCCCTCCACTTT	CASSGQAGDYNSPLHF
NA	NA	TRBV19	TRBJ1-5	TGTGCCAGTAGTATAGATCACAGGGTTAATCAGCCCCAGCATTTT	CASSIDHRVNQPQHF
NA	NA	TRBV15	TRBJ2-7	TGTGCCACCAGCAACTCTCCGAGTCACGAGCAGTACTTC	CATSNSPSHEQYF
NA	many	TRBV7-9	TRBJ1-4	TGTGCCAGCAGCAGCAGGGTGATGGGAACTAATGAAAAACTGTTTTTT	CASSSRVMGTNEKLFF
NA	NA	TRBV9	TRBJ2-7	TGTGCCAGCAGCGTGTCGGGTGCGGGGGCGCGGGAGCAGTACTTC	CASSVSGAGAREQYF
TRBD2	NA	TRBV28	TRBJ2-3	TGTGCCAGCAATCCACCAACTAGCGGTTACACAGATACGCAGTATTTT	CASNPPTSGYTDTQYF
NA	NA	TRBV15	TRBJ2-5	TGTGCCACCAGCAGAGGGACATTTCAAGAGACCCAGTACTTC	CATSRGTFQETQYF
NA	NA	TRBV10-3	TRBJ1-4	TGTGCCATCAACTCCGACGGGTCTAATGAAAAACTGTTTTTT	CAINSDGSNEKLFF
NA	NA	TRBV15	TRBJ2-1	TGTGCCACCAGCCGTAACGGGAGACTGGGTGAGCAGTTCTTC	CATSRNGRLGEQFF
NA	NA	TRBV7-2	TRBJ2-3	TGTGCCAGCAGCCGGGACTTCACAGATACGCAGTATTTT	CASSRDFTDTQYF
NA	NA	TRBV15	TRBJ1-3	TGTGCCACCAGCAGAGATCCAGGGTATGGAAACACCATATATTTT	CATSRDPGYGNTIYF
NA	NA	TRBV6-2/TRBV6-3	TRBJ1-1	TGTGCCAGCAGTCCCGGGGGGGGGAGGACTGAAGCTTTCTTT	CASSPGGGRTEAFF
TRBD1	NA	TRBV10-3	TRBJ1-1	TGTGCCGGTCAGACAGGGGCGAACACTGAAGCTTTCTTT	CAGQTGANTEAFF
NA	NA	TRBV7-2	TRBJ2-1	TGTGCCAGCAGCTTAAATACTCCCACCAATGAGCAGTTCTTC	CASSLNTPTNEQFF
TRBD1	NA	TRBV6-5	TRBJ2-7	TGTGCCAGCGGGGACAGGGGTGGGGCCTACGAGCAGTACTTC	CASGDRGGAYEQYF
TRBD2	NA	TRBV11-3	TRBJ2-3	TGTGCCAGCAGCCCCCGGACTAGCGGGAGCGACACAGATACGCAGTATTTT	CASSPRTSGSDTDTQYF
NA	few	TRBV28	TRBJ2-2	TGTGCCAGCAGTCAGGGAGGGGGAAGCACCGGGGAGCTGTTTTTT	CASSQGGGSTGELFF
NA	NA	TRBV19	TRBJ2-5	TGTGCCAGTAGTATATCCCGAGAGACCCAGTACTTC	CASSISRETQYF
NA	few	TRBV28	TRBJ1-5	TGTGCCAGCAGGGGGACACTTAGCAATCAGCCCCAGCATTTT	CASRGTLSNQPQHF
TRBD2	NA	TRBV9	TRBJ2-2	TGTGCCAGCAGCGTAGACGGAGCGGGAGAGGTAGAAATGTTTTTT	CASSVDGAGEVEMFF
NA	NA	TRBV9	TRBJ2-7	TGTGCCAGCAGCGTTTACGACAGGAGCTACGAGCAGTACTTC	CASSVYDRSYEQYF
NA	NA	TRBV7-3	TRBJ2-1	TGTGCCAGCAGCCAAAGGTGGGGGGCCTACAATGAGCAGTTCTTC	CASSQRWGAYNEQFF
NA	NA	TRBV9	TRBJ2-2	TGTGCCAGCAGCGGACAGGGGAGGGAATACGGGGAGCTGTTTTTT	CASSGQGREYGELFF
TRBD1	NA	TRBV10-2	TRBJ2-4	TGCGCCAGCAGGACAGGGACCAAAAACATTCAGTACTTC	CASRTGTKNIQYF
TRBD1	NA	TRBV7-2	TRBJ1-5	TGTGCCAGCAGCCTCGGACAGGGTGGCCAGCCCCAGCATTTT	CASSLGQGGQPQHF
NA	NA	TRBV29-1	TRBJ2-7	TGCAGCGGCTCCGGGCCCGGGAACGAGCAGTACTTC	CSGSGPGNEQYF
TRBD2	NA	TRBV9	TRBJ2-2	TGTGCCAGCAGCGTAACCCACCCTGGGGCGGGAGTTTTGAGTACCGGGGAGCTGTTTTTT	CASSVTHPGAGVLSTGELFF
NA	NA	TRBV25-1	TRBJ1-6	TGTGCCAGCAAGTCGGGAGGGGTTAATTCACCCCTCCACTTT	CASKSGGVNSPLHF
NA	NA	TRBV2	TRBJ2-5	TGTGCCAGCAGTGAAGCGGCCAGGGCTCAAGAGACCCAGTACTTC	CASSEAARAQETQYF
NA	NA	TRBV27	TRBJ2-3	TGTGCCACCAAGCGATCCGATACGCAGTATTTT	CATKRSDTQYF
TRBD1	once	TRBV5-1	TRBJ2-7	TGCGCCAGCAGCGGGGGACAGGGAGGGGTCTACGAGCAGTACTTC	CASSGGQGGVYEQYF
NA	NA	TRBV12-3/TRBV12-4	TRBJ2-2	TGTGCCAGCAGTTACAGGAACACCGGGGAGCTGTTTTTT	CASSYRNTGELFF
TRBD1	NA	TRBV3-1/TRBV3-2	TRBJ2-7	TGTGCCAGCAGCCTCATCGCGGACAGGGGGCTTACCTACGAGCAGTACTTC	CASSLIADRGLTYEQYF